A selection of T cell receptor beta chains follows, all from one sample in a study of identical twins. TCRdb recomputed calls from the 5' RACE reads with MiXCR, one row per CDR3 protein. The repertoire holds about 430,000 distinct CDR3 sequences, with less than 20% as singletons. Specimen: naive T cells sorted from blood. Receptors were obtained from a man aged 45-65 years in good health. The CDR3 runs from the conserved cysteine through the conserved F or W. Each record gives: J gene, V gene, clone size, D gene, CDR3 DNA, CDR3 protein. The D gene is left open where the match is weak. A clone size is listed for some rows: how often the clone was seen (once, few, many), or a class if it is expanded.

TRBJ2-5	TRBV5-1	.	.	TGCGCCGGCAGCTTGGACGGGACACGACAAGAGACCCAGTACTTC	CAGSLDGTRQETQYF
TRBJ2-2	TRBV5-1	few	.	TGCGCCAGCAGCTTCCCAGGGAAGTCCCCCGGGGAGCTGTTTTTT	CASSFPGKSPGELFF
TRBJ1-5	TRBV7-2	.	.	TGTGCCAGCAGCTTAGTTTGGCAGGGAGGCAATCAGCCCCAGCATTTT	CASSLVWQGGNQPQHF
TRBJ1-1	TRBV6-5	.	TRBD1	TGTGCCAGCAGTTACTCAGACAGGGCGCCGAACACTGAAGCTTTCTTT	CASSYSDRAPNTEAFF
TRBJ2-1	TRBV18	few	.	TGTGCCAGCTCACCGAGAGGGGATTACTACAATGAGCAGTTCTTC	CASSPRGDYYNEQFF
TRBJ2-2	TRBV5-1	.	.	TGCGCCAGCAGCTTGGCACAGGGTGGCGGGGAGCTGTTTTTT	CASSLAQGGGELFF
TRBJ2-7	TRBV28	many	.	TGTGCCAGCAGTTCCCCCTTAGCGGTCTACGAGCAGTACTTC	CASSSPLAVYEQYF
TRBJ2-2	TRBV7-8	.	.	TGTGCCAGCAGCTTAGAACTAGTAGGCACCGGGGAGCTGTTTTTT	CASSLELVGTGELFF
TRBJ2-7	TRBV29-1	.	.	TGCAGCGCCGTAACGGGGGGCCGCGAGCAGTACTTC	CSAVTGGREQYF
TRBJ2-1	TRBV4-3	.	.	TGCGCCAGCAGCCAAGATTTAGGCGGGAAAAAGATTCATGGGGAGCAGTTCTTC	CASSQDLGGKKIHGEQFF
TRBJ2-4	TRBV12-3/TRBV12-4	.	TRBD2	TGTGCCAGCAGCCCCGGGGGGGGACCCCACATTCAGTACTTC	CASSPGGGPHIQYF
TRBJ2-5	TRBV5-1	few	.	TGCGCCAGCAGCCCCGACAGGTTACAAGAGACCCAGTACTTC	CASSPDRLQETQYF
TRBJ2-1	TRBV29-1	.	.	TGCAGCGTCGCTAATTTTGAGCAGTTCTTC	CSVANFEQFF
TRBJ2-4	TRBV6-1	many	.	TGTGCCAGCAGCGACGGGGCCAAAAACATTCAGTACTTC	CASSDGAKNIQYF
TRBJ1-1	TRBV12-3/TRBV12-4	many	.	TGTGCCAGCAGTCCTACTCGACGTCATAATACTGAAGCTTTCTTT	CASSPTRRHNTEAFF
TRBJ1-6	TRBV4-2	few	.	TGTGCCAGCAGCCAAGATGGCTCACCCCTCCACTTT	CASSQDGSPLHF
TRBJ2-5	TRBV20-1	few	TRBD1	TGCAGTGCTAGTCCAGGGGGCGCGGAGACCCAGTACTTC	CSASPGGAETQYF
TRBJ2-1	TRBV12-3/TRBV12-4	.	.	TGTGCCAGCAGTAAAAGACAGGTCAAGGATGAGCAGTTCTTC	CASSKRQVKDEQFF
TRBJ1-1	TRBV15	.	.	TGTGCCACCGGCAGAATTGACACTGAAGCTTTCTTT	CATGRIDTEAFF
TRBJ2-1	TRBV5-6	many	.	TGTGCCAGCAGCCAAGGTCCTCCCCAGTTCTTC	CASSQGPPQFF
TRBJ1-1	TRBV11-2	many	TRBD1	TGTGCCAGCAGCGCATCCGGGACAGGGGGCAACACTGAAGCTTTCTTT	CASSASGTGGNTEAFF
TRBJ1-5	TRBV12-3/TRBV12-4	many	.	TGTGCCAGCAGTGGGGGAAATCAGCCCCAGCATTTT	CASSGGNQPQHF
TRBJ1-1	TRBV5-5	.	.	TGTGCCAGCAGCCCTTCAGGGGCCTACCGGGGTGACCTCACTGAAGCTTTCTTT	CASSPSGAYRGDLTEAFF
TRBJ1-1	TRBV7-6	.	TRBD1	TGTGCCAGCAGCGACCACAGGGGGCCGGGTGAAGCTTTCTTT	CASSDHRGPGEAFF
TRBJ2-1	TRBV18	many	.	TGTGCCAGCTCACGGGACACCAATGAGCAGTTCTTC	CASSRDTNEQFF
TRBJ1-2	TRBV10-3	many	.	TGTGCCATCAGTGAGTCGAAGGCGAACTATGGCTACACCTTC	CAISESKANYGYTF
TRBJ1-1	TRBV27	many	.	TGTGCCAGCAGGATAGTCTCGAACACTGAAGCTTTCTTT	CASRIVSNTEAFF
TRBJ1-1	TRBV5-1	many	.	TGCGCCAGCAAACCGGGAACGGGGAACACTGAAGCTTTCTTT	CASKPGTGNTEAFF
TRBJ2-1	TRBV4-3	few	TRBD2	TGCGCCAGCAGCCCCGAGTATAGGACTAGGACTAGCGGGACCGGTGAGCAGTTCTTC	CASSPEYRTRTSGTGEQFF
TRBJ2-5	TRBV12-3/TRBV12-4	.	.	TGTGCCAGCAGTCCCTCCTGGGAGACCCAGTACTTC	CASSPSWETQYF
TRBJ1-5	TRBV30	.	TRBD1	TGTGCCTGGAATTCCGGGACAGGGAATCAGCCCCAGCATTTT	CAWNSGTGNQPQHF
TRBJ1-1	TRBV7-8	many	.	TGTGCCAGCAGCTTAGAGGCAGTCATGAACACTGAAGCTTTCTTT	CASSLEAVMNTEAFF
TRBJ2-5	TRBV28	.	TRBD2	TGTGCCAGCAGCCCTACGGGGAGGGAAAAGACCCAGTACTTC	CASSPTGREKTQYF
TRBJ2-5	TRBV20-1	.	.	TGCAGTGCTCTAGAACTCCCCTATCAAGAGACCCAGTACTTC	CSALELPYQETQYF
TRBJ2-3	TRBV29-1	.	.	TGCAGCGTTGATTTCCTGGACCTCCCAGATACGCAGTATTTT	CSVDFLDLPDTQYF
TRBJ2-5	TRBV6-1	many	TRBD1	TGTGCCAGCAGTAGATCAGGGGGAGTTGAGACCCAGTACTTC	CASSRSGGVETQYF
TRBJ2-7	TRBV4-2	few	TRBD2	TGTGCCAGCAGCCAAGATCGGGAGGGGTACGAGCAGTACTTC	CASSQDREGYEQYF
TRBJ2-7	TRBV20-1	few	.	TGCAGTGCTAGAGACACCAAAAAGACCTACGAGCAGTACTTC	CSARDTKKTYEQYF
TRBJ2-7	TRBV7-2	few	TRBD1	TGTGCCAGCAGCTTAGGGACCGGGACAGCCTACTACGAGCAGTACTTC	CASSLGTGTAYYEQYF
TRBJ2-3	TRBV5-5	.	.	TGTGCCAGCAGCTGGGGAAGGAGAGATACGCAGTATTTT	CASSWGRRDTQYF
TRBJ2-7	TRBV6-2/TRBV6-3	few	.	TGTGCCAGCAGTTACTTTTCGGCAGCCTCCTACGAGCAGTACTTC	CASSYFSAASYEQYF
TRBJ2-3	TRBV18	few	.	TGTGCCAGCTCACCCGGACTGTACACAGATACGCAGTATTTT	CASSPGLYTDTQYF
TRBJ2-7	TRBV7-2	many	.	TGTGCCAGCAGCTTCATACTTGGGGAGCAGTACTTC	CASSFILGEQYF
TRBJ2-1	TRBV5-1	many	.	TGCGCCAGCAGCTTGTTTGAGGGCAATGAGCAGTTCTTC	CASSLFEGNEQFF
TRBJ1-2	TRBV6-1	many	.	TGTGCCAGCAGTGACCCAGACGTTTATGGCTACACCTTC	CASSDPDVYGYTF
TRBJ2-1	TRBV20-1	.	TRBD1	TGCAGTGCTAGGGGAGACAGGGATTACAATGAGCAGTTCTTC	CSARGDRDYNEQFF
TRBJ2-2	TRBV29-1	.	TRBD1	TGCAGCGCGACAGGGTCGTCGAACACCGGGGAGCTGTTTTTT	CSATGSSNTGELFF
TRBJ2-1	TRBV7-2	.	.	TGTGCCAGCAGCTTAGCGGACATAGGGCCCAATGAGCAGTTCTTC	CASSLADIGPNEQFF
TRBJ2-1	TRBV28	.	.	TGTGCCAGCAGACCGGGAACCTTAGGAAATGAGCAGTTCTTC	CASRPGTLGNEQFF
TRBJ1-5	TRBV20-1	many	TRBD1	TGCAGTGCTAGAGAACAGGGGGCGCGGGATCAGCCCCAGCATTTT	CSAREQGARDQPQHF
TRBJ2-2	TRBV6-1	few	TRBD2	TGTGCCAGCAGTGAAGTACCAGGACTAGCGGGCACCGGGGAGCTGTTTTTT	CASSEVPGLAGTGELFF
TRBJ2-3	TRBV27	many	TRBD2	TGTGCCAGCAGTTTATTTCTAGCGGGGGGGCGTAGTCGACCATCTACGCAGTATTTT	CASSLFLAGGRSRPSTQYF
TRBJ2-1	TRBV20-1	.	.	TGCAGTGCAGTTACTAGTGTGTCCTACAATGAGCAGTTCTTC	CSAVTSVSYNEQFF
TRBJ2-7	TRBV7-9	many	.	TGTGCCAGCAGCTTACCCCCGCGCTACGAGCAGTACTTC	CASSLPPRYEQYF
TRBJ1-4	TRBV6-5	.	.	TGTGCCAGCAGTTACTCGACAGCCACCAATGAAAAACTGTTTTTT	CASSYSTATNEKLFF